The rows below give T cell receptor beta chains drawn from one sample of a study of blood T cell repertoires in COVID-19. Sequencing used immunoSEQ multiplex PCR; TCRdb keeps in-frame clones, though not all of them. The data contain over 200,000 clones, over 65% of them singletons. The sample comprised peripheral blood. These receptors were taken from a woman in her 70s with active or convalescent COVID-19. CDR3s include the opening cysteine and the closing phenylalanine or tryptophan. The D gene is left open where the match is weak. Clone size is not always given. Where it is, it says once, few, many or a class for expanded clones.

CDR3 | DNA | D | J | V | size
CAGARTAYNEQFF | TGTGCCGGTGCACGGACAGCCTACAATGAGCAGTTCTTC | NA | TRBJ2-1 | TRBV6-1 | NA
CASSGQGAPDTQYF | TGTGCCAGCAGTGGACAGGGGGCTCCAGATACGCAGTATTTT | TRBD1 | TRBJ2-3 | TRBV2 | NA
CASSIRQGESNQPQHF | TGTGCCAGTAGTATCCGACAGGGGGAGAGCAATCAGCCCCAGCATTTT | TRBD1 | TRBJ1-5 | TRBV19 | NA
CASSPGGAGLLDTQYF | TGTGCCAGCAGTCCAGGGGGCGCCGGACTTCTAGATACGCAGTATTTT | TRBD1 | TRBJ2-3 | TRBV2 | NA
CASSRVGGSGNTIYF | TGTGCCAGCAGCCGCGTCGGCGGCTCTGGAAACACCATATATTTT | NA | TRBJ1-3 | TRBV7-2 | NA
CASSRDSSNQPQHF | TGTGCCAGCAGTCGGGACAGTAGCAATCAGCCCCAGCATTTT | TRBD1 | TRBJ1-5 | TRBV6-2/TRBV6-3 | few
CASSPRGQGETQYF | TGTGCCAGCAGCCCCCGGGGACAGGGAGAGACCCAGTACTTC | TRBD1 | TRBJ2-5 | TRBV7-9 | NA
CASRDTVQNTEAFF | TGCGCCAGCAGAGATACAGTCCAGAACACTGAAGCTTTCTTT | NA | TRBJ1-1 | TRBV5-1 | NA
CASSYRASGNTIYF | TGTGCCAGCAGCTACCGAGCCTCTGGAAACACCATATATTTT | NA | TRBJ1-3 | TRBV5-4 | NA
CACNSGGRTDTQYF | TGTGCCTGTAATAGCGGGGGCCGCACAGATACGCAGTATTTT | TRBD2 | TRBJ2-3 | TRBV30 | NA
CASSQDLGVSYEQYF | TGCGCCAGCAGCCAAGATCTAGGTGTCTCCTACGAGCAGTACTTC | NA | TRBJ2-7 | TRBV4-3 | NA
CASSPGQSIEQYF | TGTGCCAGCTCACCCGGACAGTCGATCGAGCAGTACTTC | NA | TRBJ2-7 | TRBV18 | NA
CASSRAGAQGTEAFF | TGTGCCAGCAGCCGAGCAGGGGCTCAAGGCACTGAAGCTTTCTTT | NA | TRBJ1-1 | TRBV4-2 | NA
CASSMWQGGTGELFF | TGTGCCAGTAGTATGTGGCAGGGAGGCACCGGGGAGCTGTTTTTT | NA | TRBJ2-2 | TRBV19 | NA
CASSLQGLIGEQYF | TGTGCCAGCAGCCTACAGGGATTAATCGGCGAGCAGTACTTC | NA | TRBJ2-7 | TRBV3-1/TRBV3-2 | NA
CSATPFTEAFF | TGCAGTGCTACCCCCTTTACTGAAGCTTTCTTT | NA | TRBJ1-1 | TRBV20-1 | NA
CASSFGTGTYGYTF | TGTGCCAGCAGCTTTGGGACAGGGACCTATGGCTACACCTTC | TRBD1 | TRBJ1-2 | TRBV5-4 | NA
CATRGGAGQPQHF | TGTGCCACCCGGGGGGGGGCAGGTCAGCCCCAGCATTTT | NA | TRBJ1-5 | TRBV10-3 | NA
CAIRQANYNEQFF | TGTGCCATCAGGCAGGCTAACTACAATGAGCAGTTCTTC | NA | TRBJ2-1 | TRBV10-3 | NA
CASSIQPGVGYTF | TGTGCCAGTAGTATTCAACCGGGAGTTGGCTACACCTTC | NA | TRBJ1-2 | TRBV19 | NA
CSVLAGAGGETQYF | TGCAGCGTTCTAGCGGGAGCGGGTGGAGAGACCCAGTACTTC | TRBD2 | TRBJ2-5 | TRBV29-1 | NA
CAISEAGGGTDTQYF | TGTGCCATCAGTGAGGCTGGCGGGGGGACAGATACGCAGTATTTT | TRBD2 | TRBJ2-3 | TRBV10-3 | NA
CASSQDPFPETQYF | TGCGCCAGCAGCCAAGATCCCTTCCCAGAGACCCAGTACTTC | NA | TRBJ2-5 | TRBV4-1 | NA
CASRLAGVIADTQYF | TGCGCCAGCAGGTTAGCGGGAGTGATTGCAGATACGCAGTATTTT | TRBD2 | TRBJ2-3 | TRBV5-1 | NA
CATSDSRRDYQYF | TGTGCCACCAGTGATTCTCGCCGGGACTACCAGTACTTC | TRBD2 | TRBJ2-5 | TRBV24-1 | once
CAWTPGLDTEAFF | TGTGCCTGGACCCCGGGACTTGACACTGAAGCTTTCTTT | NA | TRBJ1-1 | TRBV30 | NA
CSEQTGGSDTQYF | TGCAGCGAGCAAACAGGGGGCTCGGATACGCAGTATTTT | TRBD1 | TRBJ2-3 | TRBV29-1 | NA
CASSRRGARNEQFF | TGTGCCAGCAGCCGAAGAGGCGCCCGGAATGAGCAGTTCTTC | NA | TRBJ2-1 | TRBV3-1/TRBV3-2 | once
CASSNWTSYEQYF | TGTGCCAGCAGTAACTGGACTAGCTACGAGCAGTACTTC | TRBD2 | TRBJ2-7 | TRBV6-2/TRBV6-3 | NA
CASSLGLATDTQYF | TGCGCCAGCAGCTTAGGGCTAGCGACAGATACGCAGTATTTT | NA | TRBJ2-3 | TRBV5-1 | many
CASRERNTEAFF | TGTGCCAGTAGGGAGAGGAACACTGAAGCTTTCTTT | NA | TRBJ1-1 | TRBV19 | NA
CASSYSPTSAENEQFF | TGTGCCAGCAGTTACTCCCCGACTAGCGCGGAGAATGAGCAGTTCTTC | TRBD2 | TRBJ2-1 | TRBV6-5 | once
CASSRGKTGASTDTQYF | TGTGCCAGCAGCCGCGGAAAGACAGGGGCGAGCACAGATACGCAGTATTTT | TRBD1 | TRBJ2-3 | TRBV11-3 | NA
CASSPIKTGRVNEQFF | TGCGCCAGCAGCCCTATAAAGACAGGGAGAGTCAATGAGCAGTTCTTC | TRBD1 | TRBJ2-1 | TRBV5-1 | NA
CASGLGQGAYEQYF | TGTGCTAGTGGTTTGGGGCAGGGGGCCTACGAGCAGTACTTC | TRBD1 | TRBJ2-7 | TRBV12-5 | NA
CASSFSGVSYEQYF | TGTGCCAGCAGTTTTAGCGGGGTTTCCTACGAGCAGTACTTC | TRBD2 | TRBJ2-7 | TRBV27 | NA
CASRMRTSGEQYF | TGTGCCAGCAGGATGAGGACTAGCGGGGAGCAGTACTTC | TRBD2 | TRBJ2-7 | TRBV6-5 | NA
CASRAVVTDTQYF | TGTGCCAGCAGGGCGGTAGTCACAGATACGCAGTATTTT | NA | TRBJ2-3 | TRBV6-5 | once
CASRPRIAGDEQFF | TGCGCCAGCCGCCCTCGCATAGCGGGAGATGAGCAGTTCTTC | TRBD2 | TRBJ2-1 | TRBV5-1 | once